This record looks at one T cell receptor beta chain sequence and its context. TCRdb recomputed calls from the RT-PCR reads with MiXCR, one row per CDR3 protein. The sample shows almost 700,000 distinct CDR3 sequences, around 14% of them seen only once. Material: memory CD4+ T cells from blood. The TCR sequence derives from a female donor in good health, serving as a healthy control.

The chain's CDR3 is CSARDSKRTTHGNTIYF. The CDR3 bases are TGCAGTGCTAGAGATTCTAAAAGGACAACTCATGGAAACACCATATATTTT. V is TRBV20-1 and J is TRBJ1-3; maybe TRBD1 (5 bases). V lost 0 bases and J 3 bases, leaving 18 bases between the germline ends. Germline lookup yields CDR1 DFQATT and CDR2 SNEGSKA (reference sequence). This CDR3 contains 17 residues.